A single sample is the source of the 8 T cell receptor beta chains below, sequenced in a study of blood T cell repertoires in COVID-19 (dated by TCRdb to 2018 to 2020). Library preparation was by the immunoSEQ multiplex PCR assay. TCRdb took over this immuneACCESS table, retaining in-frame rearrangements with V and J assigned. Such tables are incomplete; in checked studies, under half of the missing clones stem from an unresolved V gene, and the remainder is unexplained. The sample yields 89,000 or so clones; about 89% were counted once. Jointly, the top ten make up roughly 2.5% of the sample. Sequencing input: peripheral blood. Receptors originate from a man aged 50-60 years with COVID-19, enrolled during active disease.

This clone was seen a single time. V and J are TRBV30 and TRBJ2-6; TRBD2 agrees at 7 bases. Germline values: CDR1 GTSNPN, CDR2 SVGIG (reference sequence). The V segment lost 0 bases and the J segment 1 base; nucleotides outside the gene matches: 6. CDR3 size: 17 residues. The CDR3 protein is CAWSVYGGSSGANVLTF. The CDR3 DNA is TGTGCCTGGAGTGTCTACGGGGGGTCTTCTGGGGCCAACGTCCTGACTTTC.

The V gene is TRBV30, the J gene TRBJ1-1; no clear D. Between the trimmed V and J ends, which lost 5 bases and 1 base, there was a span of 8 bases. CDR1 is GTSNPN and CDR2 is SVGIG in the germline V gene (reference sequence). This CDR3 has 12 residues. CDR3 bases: TGTGCCTGGCCCTGGCAGAACACTGAAGCTTTCTTT. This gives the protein CAWPWQNTEAFF.

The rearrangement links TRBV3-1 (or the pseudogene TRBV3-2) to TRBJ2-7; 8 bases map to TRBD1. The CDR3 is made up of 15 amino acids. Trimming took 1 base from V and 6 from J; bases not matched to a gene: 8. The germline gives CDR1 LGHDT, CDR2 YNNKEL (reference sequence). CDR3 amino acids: CASSQGTGSSFEQYF. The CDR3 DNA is TGTGCCAGCAGCCAAGGGACAGGGAGTTCGTTCGAGCAGTACTTC.

CDR3 protein: CASSPNRAGWETQYF. CDR3 DNA: TGTGCCAGCAGCCCGAATCGGGCGGGGTGGGAGACCCAGTACTTC. V usage is TRBV7-2 and J usage is TRBJ2-5, with D perhaps TRBD2 (6 bases). The CDR3 consists of 15 residues. V lost 5 bases and J lost 5, with 18 bases in between. Looked up from germline, CDR1 is SGHTA and CDR2 is FQGNSA.

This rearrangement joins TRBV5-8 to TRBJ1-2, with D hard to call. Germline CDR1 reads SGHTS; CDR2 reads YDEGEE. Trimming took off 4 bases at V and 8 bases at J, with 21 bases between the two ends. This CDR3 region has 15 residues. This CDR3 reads CASSLIIRATSGYTF. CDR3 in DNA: TGTGCCAGCAGCCTAATCATTCGTGCGACATCGGGCTACACCTTC.

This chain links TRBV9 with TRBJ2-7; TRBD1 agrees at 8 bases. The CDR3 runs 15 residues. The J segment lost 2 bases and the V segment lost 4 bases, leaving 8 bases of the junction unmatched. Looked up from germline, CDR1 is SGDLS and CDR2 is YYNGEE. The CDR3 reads CASSPRTGPPYEQYF. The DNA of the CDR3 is TGTGCCAGCAGCCCCAGGACAGGGCCCCCCTACGAGCAGTACTTC. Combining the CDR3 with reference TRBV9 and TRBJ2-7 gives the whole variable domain DSGVTQTPKHLITATGQRVTLRCSPRSGDLSVYWYQQSLDQGLQFLIQYYNGEERAKGNILERFSAQQFPDLHSELNLSSLELGDSALYFCASSPRTGPPYEQYFGPGTRLTVT.

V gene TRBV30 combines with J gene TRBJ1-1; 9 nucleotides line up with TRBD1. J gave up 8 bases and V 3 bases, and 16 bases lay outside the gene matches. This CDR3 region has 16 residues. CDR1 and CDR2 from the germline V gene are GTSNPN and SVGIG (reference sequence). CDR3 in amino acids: CAWRDRSGQGWEEAFF. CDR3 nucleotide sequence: TGTGCCTGGAGGGACCGCTCGGGACAGGGATGGGAGGAAGCTTTCTTT.

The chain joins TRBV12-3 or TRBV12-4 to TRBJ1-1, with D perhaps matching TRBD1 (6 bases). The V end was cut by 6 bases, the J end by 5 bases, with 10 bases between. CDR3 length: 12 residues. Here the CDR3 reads CASSQGTTEAFF. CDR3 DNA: TGTGCCAGCAGCCAGGGGACAACTGAAGCTTTCTTT.